A selection of T cell receptor beta chains follows, all from one sample in a study of OX40 agonist ivuxolimab in advanced cancers. TCRdb's table, derived via immunoSEQ multiplex PCR, lists solely in-frame clones and lacks some. The sample carries some 150,000 clones, over 75% recorded once. Material: CD4+ or CD8+ T cells sorted from blood, obtained in a trial of the OX40 agonist ivuxolimab. These receptors came from an adult with an advanced solid tumor such as melanoma, head and neck, liver or kidney cancer. CDR3s include the opening cysteine and the closing phenylalanine or tryptophan. D genes are given only for firm matches. Not every row has a clone size; where given, it reads once, few, many or a size class.

DNA: TGTGCCAGCTCACCGGGGGCAGGGGGCAATCAGCCCCAGCATTTT
CDR3: CASSPGAGGNQPQHF
V: TRBV18
size: .
D: .
J: TRBJ1-5

DNA: TGTGCCAGCAGTCCCGCCGGGGTAACCTACGAGCAGTACTTC
CDR3: CASSPAGVTYEQYF
V: TRBV28
size: .
D: .
J: TRBJ2-7

DNA: TGTGCCAGCAGCCTTAGCACAGATACGCAGTATTTT
CDR3: CASSLSTDTQYF
V: TRBV7-2
size: .
D: .
J: TRBJ2-3

DNA: TGTGCCAGCAGCTTGAGCAGGCTGGGTCGAGAGCAGTACTTC
CDR3: CASSLSRLGREQYF
V: TRBV5-6
size: .
D: .
J: TRBJ2-7

DNA: TGTGCCAGCATTAGCAATGGGCTATCGAACACTGAAGCTTTCTTT
CDR3: CASISNGLSNTEAFF
V: TRBV28
size: .
D: .
J: TRBJ1-1

DNA: TGTGCCAGCAGTGCCCCGGGACTAGCGGGAACTACCTACGAGCAGTACTTC
CDR3: CASSAPGLAGTTYEQYF
V: TRBV28
size: .
D: TRBD2
J: TRBJ2-7

DNA: TGTGCCAGCAGCCTCGGGGGGGCTGAAGCTTTCTTT
CDR3: CASSLGGAEAFF
V: TRBV28
size: .
D: .
J: TRBJ1-1

DNA: TGTGCCAGCAACAAGGACAGGGGAGGAACCGAGCAGTACTTC
CDR3: CASNKDRGGTEQYF
V: TRBV6-1
size: .
D: TRBD1
J: TRBJ2-7

DNA: TGTGCCAGCAGCCGTATACTGGGGAACGATGAGCAGTTCTTC
CDR3: CASSRILGNDEQFF
V: TRBV5-5
size: .
D: .
J: TRBJ2-1

DNA: TGTGCCAGCAAAGGAAGGGCTAGCAATCAGCCCCAGCATTTT
CDR3: CASKGRASNQPQHF
V: TRBV6-1
size: .
D: .
J: TRBJ1-5

DNA: TGTGCCAGCAGTAAGGGGACTAGCGGGAGCGAGGCGCAGTACTTC
CDR3: CASSKGTSGSEAQYF
V: TRBV28
size: .
D: TRBD2
J: TRBJ2-7

DNA: TGTGCCAGTAGTATAGAGGGCAGCTCTCAAGAGACCCAGTACTTC
CDR3: CASSIEGSSQETQYF
V: TRBV19
size: .
D: .
J: TRBJ2-5

DNA: TGTGCCAGCAATCCGCATGAGCAGTTCTTC
CDR3: CASNPHEQFF
V: TRBV9
size: .
D: .
J: TRBJ2-1

DNA: TGTGCCAGCAGTATTGACATTACGACAGCACAAGAGACCCAGTACTTC
CDR3: CASSIDITTAQETQYF
V: TRBV28
size: .
D: .
J: TRBJ2-5

DNA: TGTGCCAGCAGCTTTGGACAGGGATCCTATGGCTACACCTTC
CDR3: CASSFGQGSYGYTF
V: TRBV5-4
size: .
D: TRBD1
J: TRBJ1-2

DNA: TGCAGCGTTGAAGGGACAGTTGGAAACACCATATATTTT
CDR3: CSVEGTVGNTIYF
V: TRBV29-1
size: .
D: .
J: TRBJ1-3

DNA: TGTGCCAGCAGGGACCAACAGGGGGTCGCTTTCTTT
CDR3: CASRDQQGVAFF
V: TRBV28
size: .
D: TRBD1
J: TRBJ1-1

DNA: TGCGCCAGCAGCTCCTCTGGGGTGGATGAGCAGTTCTTC
CDR3: CASSSSGVDEQFF
V: TRBV5-1
size: .
D: .
J: TRBJ2-1

DNA: TGTGCCAGCAGCACTCCCCCGCGGTCCCAGTACTTC
CDR3: CASSTPPRSQYF
V: TRBV7-2
size: .
D: .
J: TRBJ2-5

DNA: TGTGCCAGCAGCTTAGGACCAACAGATACGCAGTATTTT
CDR3: CASSLGPTDTQYF
V: TRBV7-2
size: .
D: .
J: TRBJ2-3

DNA: TGTGCCAGCAGTTGGGGGAACCCGGGACAGGGGCCGGGAGAGCAGTACTTC
CDR3: CASSWGNPGQGPGEQYF
V: TRBV27
size: .
D: TRBD1
J: TRBJ2-7

DNA: TGTGCCAGCAGTTACCCTAGCGGGAGTTCGGCAGATACGCAGTATTTT
CDR3: CASSYPSGSSADTQYF
V: TRBV6-6
size: .
D: TRBD2
J: TRBJ2-3

DNA: TGTGCCAGCAGCCAAGAGTCCCAGGTGCGTAGTATGGAAGCTTTCTTT
CDR3: CASSQESQVRSMEAFF
V: TRBV14
size: few
D: .
J: TRBJ1-1

DNA: TGTGCCAGCAGCCCCCCCGCCGTGGATGAGCAGTTCTTC
CDR3: CASSPPAVDEQFF
V: TRBV7-2
size: .
D: .
J: TRBJ2-1

DNA: TGTGCCAGCAGCCAAGATGGGGGTAGCGGGCTTCTCGTATTGGGCACAGATACGCAGTATTTT
CDR3: CASSQDGGSGLLVLGTDTQYF
V: TRBV4-2
size: .
D: TRBD2
J: TRBJ2-3

DNA: TGCGCCAGCAGCTTAACGGGACAGAATAGCGAGCAGTACTTC
CDR3: CASSLTGQNSEQYF
V: TRBV5-1
size: .
D: TRBD1
J: TRBJ2-7

DNA: TGCGCCAGCAAGTGGGACAGACAAGAGACCCAGTACTTC
CDR3: CASKWDRQETQYF
V: TRBV10-2
size: .
D: TRBD1
J: TRBJ2-5

DNA: TGTGCCAGCAGCGTAGGGCCCGACAGGGGCAACTACGAGCAGTACTTC
CDR3: CASSVGPDRGNYEQYF
V: TRBV9
size: .
D: TRBD1
J: TRBJ2-7